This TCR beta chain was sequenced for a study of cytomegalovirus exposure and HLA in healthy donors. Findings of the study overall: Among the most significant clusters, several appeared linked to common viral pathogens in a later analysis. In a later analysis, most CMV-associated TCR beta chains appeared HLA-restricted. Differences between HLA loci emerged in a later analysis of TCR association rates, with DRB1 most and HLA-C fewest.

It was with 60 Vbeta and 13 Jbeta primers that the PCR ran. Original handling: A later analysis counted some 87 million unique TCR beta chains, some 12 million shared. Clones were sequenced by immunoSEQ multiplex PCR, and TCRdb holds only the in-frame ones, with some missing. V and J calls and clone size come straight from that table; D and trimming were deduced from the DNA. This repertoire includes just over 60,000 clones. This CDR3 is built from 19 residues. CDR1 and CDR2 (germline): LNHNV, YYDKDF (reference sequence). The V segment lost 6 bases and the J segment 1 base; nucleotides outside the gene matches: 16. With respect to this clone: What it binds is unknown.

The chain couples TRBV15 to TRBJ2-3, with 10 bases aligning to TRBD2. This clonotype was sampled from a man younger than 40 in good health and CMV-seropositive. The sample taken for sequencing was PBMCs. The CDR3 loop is CATSPSVLAGDAGTDTQYF. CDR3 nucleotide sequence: TGTGCCACCAGTCCTAGCGTGCTAGCGGGAGACGCGGGCACAGATACGCAGTATTTT.